Shown below are 21 T cell receptor beta chains from a single sample sequenced in a study of neurological immune-mediated disorders. TCRdb reanalysed the 5' RACE reads using MiXCR and keeps one entry per CDR3 protein. Among tens of thousands of distinct CDR3 sequences listed, around 15% were seen once. The source material was PBMCs. These receptors all come from a man between 65 and 85 years old in good health.

This clonotype occurred many times. DNA for the CDR3: TGCGCCAGCAGCCCACCGGGACAGGGATCCACCGGGGAGCTGTTTTTT. Protein: CASSPPGQGSTGELFF. The chain links TRBV5-1 to TRBJ2-2; 9 positions agree with TRBD1. The CDR3 sequence is 16 residues long. The germline V gene has CDR1 SGHRS and CDR2 YFSETQ. Trimming took 4 bases from V and 4 from J; bases not matched to a gene: 8.

This clonotype was observed a handful of times. The chain employs TRBV20-1 and TRBJ2-3; 15 bases line up with TRBD2. CDR1 and CDR2 (germline): DFQATT, SNEGSKA (reference sequence). The CDR3 is 15 residues long. V lost 6 bases, J lost 6 bases, and 7 bases stayed unmatched. In DNA form, the CDR3 reads TGCAGTGCCAGGACTAGCGGGGGGGCCTGGGATACGCAGTATTTT. It is translated as CSARTSGGAWDTQYF.

This clonotype was recorded at least ten times. The chain couples TRBV20-1 to TRBJ2-5; 10 positions match TRBD2. The CDR3 spans 15 residues. The V gene end was trimmed by 6 bases and the J gene end by 2 bases; junction bases not matched to a gene: 9. In germline, CDR1 is DFQATT, CDR2 SNEGSKA (reference sequence). CDR3 nucleotide sequence: TGCAGTGCCGTCCAGGCTAGCGGGGGACAAGAGACCCAGTACTTC. It encodes CSAVQASGGQETQYF.

This clonotype was counted at least ten times. V usage is TRBV12-3 or TRBV12-4 and J usage is TRBJ2-3; D gene unclear. CDR3 length: 15 residues. Trimming took 1 base from V and 2 from J, leaving 10 bases between them. This chain's CDR3 is CASSLVEWNTDTQYF. The CDR3 DNA reads TGTGCCAGCAGTTTAGTAGAGTGGAACACAGATACGCAGTATTTT.

This clonotype was seen at least ten times. V is TRBV5-1 and J is TRBJ1-4, with D hard to call. The CDR3 totals 14 residues. The germline gives CDR1 SGHRS, CDR2 YFSETQ. The ends were cut back, 3 bases at V and 2 bases at J, with 8 bases in the middle. The CDR3 is CASSSGITNEKLFF. For the CDR3, the DNA is TGCGCCAGCAGCTCCGGGATTACTAATGAAAAACTGTTTTTT.

This clonotype appeared many times. The rearrangement uses TRBV5-6 and TRBJ1-1, with D possibly TRBD1 on 5 matching bases. Trimming left V 4 bases short and J 1 base short, with 8 bases between. The CDR3 covers 13 residues. Germline V gives CDR1 SGHDT, CDR2 YYEEEE. The CDR3 DNA follows: TGTGCCAGCAGCCCCACAGGGAACACTGAAGCTTTCTTT. Its translation: CASSPTGNTEAFF.

V usage is TRBV3-1 and J usage is TRBJ2-1; tentatively, D is TRBD2 (6 bases). CDR1 LGHDT and CDR2 YNNKEL come from the germline V gene (reference sequence). V gave up 1 base and J gave up 5 bases, with 12 bases separating them. CDR3 length: 15 amino acids. CDR3 nucleotides: TGTGCCAGCAGCCAAGTCGGGGGTGGGGACAATGAGCAGTTCTTC. It yields the protein CASSQVGGGDNEQFF.

This clonotype was detected ten times or more. This chain joins TRBV5-1 and TRBJ2-3; TRBD2 matches at 15 bases. The CDR3 totals 19 residues. Germline CDR1 reads SGHRS; CDR2 reads YFSETQ. Trimming removed 4 bases from V and 3 bases from J; junction bases left unmatched: 12. The CDR3 bases are TGCGCCAGCAGCCCCGGGACTAGCGGGAGGACCGACGTAACAGATACGCAGTATTTT. This encodes CASSPGTSGRTDVTDTQYF.

This clonotype showed up many times. The chain recombines TRBV4-3 with TRBJ1-1; unclear D gene. V was clipped by 0 bases and J by 3 bases, with 11 bases between them. CDR3 length equals 15 residues. Germline V gives CDR1 LGHNA, CDR2 YSLEER. CDR3 in amino acids: CASSQDRAVHTEAFF. The CDR3 DNA reads as TGCGCCAGCAGCCAAGATCGAGCTGTGCACACTGAAGCTTTCTTT.

This clonotype was seen many times. The V gene is TRBV27, the J gene TRBJ2-1, with D perhaps TRBD1 (5 bases). The germline CDR1 and CDR2 sequences are MNHEY and SMNVEV (reference sequence). This CDR3 has 12 amino acids. Deletions cut 1 base from V and 9 bases from J, with 7 bases between. CDR3 nucleotides: TGTGCCAGCAGTTTATTAGGGGTTGAGCAGTTCTTC. This encodes CASSLLGVEQFF.

This clonotype has a count of ten or more. The chain couples TRBV7-2 to TRBJ2-1, with TRBD2 as a possible D gene (6 bases). Deletions cut 4 bases from V and 14 bases from J, with 18 bases between. Germline CDR1 is SGHTA and CDR2 is FQGNSA. The CDR3 is made up of 13 amino acids. Here the CDR3 reads CASSSQLAGLEFF. The CDR3 region has the DNA TGTGCCAGCAGCTCCCAATTGGCGGGGTTGGAGTTCTTC.

This clonotype was seen many times. V usage is TRBV7-2 and J usage is TRBJ2-3; D is undetermined. Germline-derived CDR1 and CDR2 are SGHTA and FQGNSA. The CDR3 contains 16 residues. V shed 5 bases and J shed 3 bases, with 18 bases lying between them. Written as DNA, the CDR3 is TGTGCCAGCAGCCGACGGACCCTGCTCAGGACAGATACGCAGTATTTT. It translates to CASSRRTLLRTDTQYF.

This clonotype was seen at least ten times. V is TRBV7-2 and J is TRBJ2-3, with 12 bases identical to TRBD1. This CDR3 contains 16 residues. The V and J ends lost 3 bases and 4 bases, in that order; junction bases with no gene match: 5. Germline V lookup: CDR1 SGHTA, CDR2 FQGNSA. The CDR3 bases are TGTGCCAGCAGCTTGGGGACAGGGGGCTGGGCAGATACGCAGTATTTT. Protein: CASSLGTGGWADTQYF.

This clonotype has a count of ten or more. This chain uses TRBV14 with TRBJ2-3; TRBD2 aligns across 8 bases. Unmatched junction bases numbered 10, after V lost 0 bases and J lost 2 bases. The germline CDR1 and CDR2 sequences are SGHDN and FVKESK. The CDR3 runs to 18 residues. In nucleotides, the CDR3 is TGTGCCAGCAGCCAAGACTTTACGGGGGGGAGTTACACAGATACGCAGTATTTT. This sequence encodes CASSQDFTGGSYTDTQYF.

This clonotype has ten or more counts. The V and J genes are TRBV7-2 and TRBJ1-4; D is uncertain. This CDR3 is built from 14 residues. The V end was cut by 5 bases, the J end by 0 bases, with 7 bases between. Germline V gene lookup returns CDR1 SGHTA and CDR2 FQGNSA. The DNA of the CDR3 is TGTGCCAGCAGCCTCAGAGCAACTAATGAAAAACTGTTTTTT. Its translation is CASSLRATNEKLFF.

This clonotype appeared many times. The chain joins TRBV20-1 to TRBJ2-1, with D maybe TRBD1 (6 bases). CDR3 length equals 10 residues. Trimming pared 5 bases from V and 8 bases from J, leaving 7 bases between. CDR1 is DFQATT and CDR2 is SNEGSKA in the germline V gene (reference sequence). The DNA of the CDR3 is TGCAGTGCTTCAGGGGATGAGCAGTTCTTC. The encoded protein is CSASGDEQFF.

This clonotype was detected ten times or more. The chain links TRBV5-1 to TRBJ2-3, with D uncertain. The V end was cut by 0 bases, the J end by 3 bases, with 2 bases between. The CDR3 covers 12 residues. Per the germline V gene, CDR1 is SGHRS and CDR2 is YFSETQ. The CDR3 DNA reads as TGCGCCAGCAGCTTGGAGACAGATACGCAGTATTTT. Translated: CASSLETDTQYF.

CDR3 sequence reads: CASSLESQETQYF. Here the CDR3 DNA reads TGTGCCAGCAGTTTGGAAAGTCAAGAGACCCAGTACTTC. The chain employs TRBV12-3 or TRBV12-4 and TRBJ2-5; no clear D gene. V lost 3 bases to trimming and J lost 2 bases, with 7 bases between them. The CDR3 consists of 13 residues.

This clonotype was seen repeatedly, ten times or more. The V call is TRBV5-1, the J call TRBJ1-4; maybe TRBD1 (5 bases). V lost 3 bases and J lost 6, with 18 bases in between. The germline gives CDR1 SGHRS, CDR2 YFSETQ. The CDR3 consists of 16 residues. CDR3 DNA sequence: TGCGCCAGCAGCTGGGGGGTTCCAGCGGGTGATGAAAAACTGTTTTTT. Amino acid sequence: CASSWGVPAGDEKLFF.

Many counts were recorded for this clonotype. The rearrangement joins TRBV4-3 to TRBJ2-3; 12 bases are shared with TRBD2. The CDR3 is 16 amino acids. Trimming removed 1 base from V and 2 bases from J; junction bases left unmatched: 1. Per the germline V gene, CDR1 is LGHNA and CDR2 is YSLEER. The DNA for the CDR3 is TGCGCCAGCAGCCAAGGGACTAGCGGGACCACAGATACGCAGTATTTT. Translated, it gives CASSQGTSGTTDTQYF.

A word on this clonotype: At one boundary the junction diverges from the germline segment, which might be a read error. The chain employs TRBV10-3 and TRBJ2-7; 8 nucleotides agree with TRBD1. In germline, CDR1 is ENHRY, CDR2 SYGVKD. The CDR3 has 15 amino acids. The CDR3 DNA reads as TGTGACATCAGGGGGCAGGGGGCCCGATACTACGAGCAGTACTTC. Its translation: CDIRGQGARYYEQYF.